The 16 T cell receptor beta chains presented below share a single source sample, sequenced in a study of T cell responses to AZD1222 COVID-19 vaccine. Repertoires were generated with immunoSEQ multiplex PCR, while TCRdb's copy carries only in-frame clones and drops some. This table has approximately 79,000 clones, 80% to 90% appearing once. This sample comprised peripheral blood, obtained on day 0 of AZD1222 vaccination. These receptors were collected from an adult in good health.

The gene calls are TRBV6-6 and TRBJ2-7; TRBD1 matches 9 bases. Germline assignment: CDR1 MNHNY and CDR2 SVGAGI (reference sequence). With 5 bases clipped from V and 5 bases from J, the junction kept 13 bases outside the gene matches. CDR3 length: 16 amino acids. DNA of the CDR3: TGTGCCAGCAGTAAAGGGCCGGGACAGGGTGGCCACGAGCAGTACTTC. Protein: CASSKGPGQGGHEQYF.

The rearrangement links TRBV3-1 (or the pseudogene TRBV3-2) to TRBJ1-4; D is perhaps TRBD1 (6 bases). Trimming removed 4 bases at V and 6 bases at J, with 15 bases between. The germline gives CDR1 LGHDT, CDR2 YNNKEL (reference sequence). This CDR3 comprises 15 residues. CDR3 protein: CASSRLGGGDEKLFF. The CDR3 DNA reads TGTGCCAGCAGCCGCTTGGGGGGCGGGGATGAAAAACTGTTTTTT.

The chain employs TRBV28 and TRBJ2-6; 9 nucleotides align to TRBD1. After removal of 6 bases from V and 13 bases from J, the junction contained 4 bases not matched to a gene. The germline CDR1 and CDR2 sequences are MDHEN and SYDVKM. CDR3 length: 12 amino acids. CDR3 protein: CASRRTGEVLTF. As DNA, the CDR3 is TGTGCCAGCAGAAGGACAGGGGAAGTCCTGACTTTC. The whole variable domain, remainder taken from reference TRBV28 and TRBJ2-6, is DVKVTQSSRYLVKRTGEKVFLECVQDMDHENMFWYRQDPGLGLRLIYFSYDVKMKEKGDIPEGYSVSREKKERFSLILESASTNQTSMYLCASRRTGEVLTFGAGSRLTVL.

The V call is TRBV27, the J call TRBJ1-1; D not certain. The CDR3 totals 13 residues. CDR1 is MNHEY and CDR2 is SMNVEV in the germline V gene (reference sequence). V lost 6 bases, J lost 2 bases, and 10 bases lay in between. This CDR3 reads CASSNPGNTEAFF. CDR3 coding DNA: TGTGCCAGCAGCAATCCAGGCAACACTGAAGCTTTCTTT.

The rearrangement joins TRBV28 to TRBJ2-2, with TRBD1 identical over 12 bases. The germline V gene encodes CDR1 MDHEN and CDR2 SYDVKM. This CDR3 spans 19 amino acids. V was pared by 5 bases and J by 7 bases, with 17 bases of the junction left unmatched. The CDR3 nucleotides are TGTGCCAGCAGTCCCTCCCCCGGGACAGGGGGCTGGGGAAGCGGGGAGCTGTTTTTT. Translated: CASSPSPGTGGWGSGELFF.

V usage is TRBV15 and J usage is TRBJ2-1, with 9 bases aligning to TRBD2. The V gene end was trimmed by 3 bases and the J gene end by 5 bases; junction bases not matched to a gene: 5. The CDR3 consists of 15 residues. CDR1 is LNHNV and CDR2 is YYDKDF in the germline V gene (reference sequence). Written as DNA, the CDR3 is TGTGCCACCAGCAGCAGACTAGCGGTGAACAATGAGCAGTTCTTC. Translated, it gives CATSSRLAVNNEQFF.

The chain employs TRBV7-8 and TRBJ2-1; 8 bases fit TRBD2. The CDR3 runs to 13 residues. J was trimmed by 8 bases and V by 4 bases; bases with no gene match: 4. CDR1 SGHVS and CDR2 FQNEAQ come from the germline V gene. Written as DNA, the CDR3 is TGTGCCAGCAGCTCCCGGACTAGCCATGAGCAGTTCTTC. Protein sequence: CASSSRTSHEQFF.

The CDR3 reads CASSTRAGTDTQYF. The CDR3 coding sequence is TGTGCCAGCAGCACTAGGGCGGGGACAGATACGCAGTATTTT. The J gene is TRBJ2-3, the V gene TRBV5-4, with D perhaps TRBD2 (6 bases). V was shortened by 4 bases and J by 3 bases, with 12 bases between the two germline ends. The CDR3 runs to 14 residues. Per the germline V gene, CDR1 is SGHNT and CDR2 is YYREEE (reference sequence).

This clone has at least ten counts. This chain connects TRBV5-4 to TRBJ1-5; D remains unclear. V was shortened by 4 bases and J by 0 bases, with 8 bases between the two germline ends. This CDR3 has 14 residues. Germline CDR1 reads SGHNT; CDR2 reads YYREEE (reference sequence). DNA of the CDR3: TGTGCCAGCAGCGTGCGGGGTAGCAATCAGCCCCAGCATTTT. Translating it yields CASSVRGSNQPQHF.

The chain joins TRBV18 to TRBJ1-1; D is unclear. V was clipped by 4 bases and J by 0 bases, with 6 bases between them. Germline V gene sequence: CDR1 KGHSH, CDR2 LQKENI. The CDR3 runs to 13 residues. CDR3 protein: CASSLIMNTEAFF. The CDR3 DNA is TGTGCCAGCTCACTGATTATGAACACTGAAGCTTTCTTT.

The V and J genes are TRBV6-1 and TRBJ2-7; tentatively, D is TRBD1 or TRBD2 (6 bases each). The V gene lost 3 bases and the J gene lost 0 bases, with 12 bases spanning the gap. Looked up from germline, CDR1 is MNHNS and CDR2 is SASEGT. This CDR3 spans 15 amino acids. The CDR3: CASSEGGGSSYEQYF. Written as DNA, the CDR3 is TGTGCCAGCAGTGAGGGGGGCGGTTCCTCCTACGAGCAGTACTTC.

The chain carries TRBV27 and TRBJ1-3; D is perhaps TRBD1 (5 bases). This CDR3 region has 13 residues. Germline V gene lookup returns CDR1 MNHEY and CDR2 SMNVEV (reference sequence). V shed 8 bases and J shed 4 bases, with 12 bases lying between them. The CDR3 nucleotides read TGTGCCAGCGGAAGGGCAGGGGGAAACACCATATATTTT. It encodes CASGRAGGNTIYF.

CDR3 loop: CASSLGPPGLSSYNEQFF. The DNA of the CDR3 is TGTGCCAGCAGCTTAGGGCCGCCGGGGCTTAGCTCCTACAATGAGCAGTTCTTC. This sequence joins TRBV7-2 and TRBJ2-1; tentatively, D is TRBD1 or TRBD2 (5 bases each). The germline V gene has CDR1 SGHTA and CDR2 FQGNSA. This CDR3 comprises 18 residues. V was trimmed by 1 base and J by 0 bases, leaving 16 bases between them.

The chain couples TRBV3-1 (or the pseudogene TRBV3-2) to TRBJ1-2; TRBD1 might be the D (5 bases). Germline CDR1 is LGHDT and CDR2 is YNNKEL (reference sequence). The CDR3 has 15 residues. Trimming shortened V by 5 bases and J by 0 bases, and 13 bases separated the two germline ends. CDR3 in amino acids: CASSSGLPANYGYTF. In DNA, the CDR3 is TGTGCCAGCAGCTCGGGACTGCCTGCTAACTATGGCTACACCTTC.

The rearrangement joins TRBV9 to TRBJ2-7; D possibly corresponds to TRBD1 (6 bases). The germline gives CDR1 SGDLS, CDR2 YYNGEE. Trimming removed 1 base at V and 5 bases at J, with 13 bases between. CDR3 length: 14 amino acids. The CDR3 sequence is CASSVHRAGDEQYF. The CDR3 nucleotides read TGTGCCAGCAGCGTACACAGGGCTGGCGACGAGCAGTACTTC.

V is TRBV5-1 and J is TRBJ1-2; D remains ambiguous. V gave up 4 bases and J gave up 0 bases, with 10 bases separating them. CDR3 size: 14 residues. Germline V gene data show CDR1 as SGHRS and CDR2 as YFSETQ. The CDR3 loop reads CASSPGVANYGYTF. CDR3 nucleotides: TGCGCCAGCAGCCCCGGGGTAGCTAACTATGGCTACACCTTC.